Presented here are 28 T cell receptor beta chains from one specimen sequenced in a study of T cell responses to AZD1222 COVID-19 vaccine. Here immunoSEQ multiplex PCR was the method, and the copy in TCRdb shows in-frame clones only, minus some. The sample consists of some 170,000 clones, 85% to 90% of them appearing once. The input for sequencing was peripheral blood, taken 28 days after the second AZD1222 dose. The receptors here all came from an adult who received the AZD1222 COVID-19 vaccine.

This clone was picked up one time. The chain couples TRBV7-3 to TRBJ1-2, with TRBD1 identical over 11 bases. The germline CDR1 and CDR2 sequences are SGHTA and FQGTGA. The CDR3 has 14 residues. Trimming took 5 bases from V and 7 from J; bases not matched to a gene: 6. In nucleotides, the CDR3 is TGTGCCAGCAGCCCCGGGGGACAGGGGGTTGGCTACACCTTC. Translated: CASSPGGQGVGYTF.

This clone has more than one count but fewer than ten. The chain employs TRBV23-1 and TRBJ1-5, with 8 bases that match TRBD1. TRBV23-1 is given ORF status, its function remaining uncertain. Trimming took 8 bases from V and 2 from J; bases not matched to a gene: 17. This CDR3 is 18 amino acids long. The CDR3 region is CASSRGDRGVRGNQPQHF. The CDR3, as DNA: TGCGCCAGCTCCCGTGGAGACAGGGGCGTACGAGGCAATCAGCCCCAGCATTTT.

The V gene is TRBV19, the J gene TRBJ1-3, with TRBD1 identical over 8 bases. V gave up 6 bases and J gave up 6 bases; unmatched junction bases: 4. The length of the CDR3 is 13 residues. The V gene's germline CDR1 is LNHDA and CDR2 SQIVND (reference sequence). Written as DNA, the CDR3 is TGTGCCAGTAGCAGGGGGCGAGTAAACACCATATATTTT. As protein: CASSRGRVNTIYF. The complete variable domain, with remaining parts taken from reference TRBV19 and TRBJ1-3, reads DGGITQSPKYLFRKEGQNVTLSCEQNLNHDAMYWYRQDPGQGLRLIYYSQIVNDFQKGDIAEGYSVSREKKESFPLTVTSAQKNPTAFYLCASSRGRVNTIYFGEGSWLTVV.

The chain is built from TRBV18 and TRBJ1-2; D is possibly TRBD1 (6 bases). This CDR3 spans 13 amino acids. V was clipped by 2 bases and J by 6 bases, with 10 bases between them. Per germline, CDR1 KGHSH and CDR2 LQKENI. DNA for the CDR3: TGTGCCAGCTCACCAGGGGGCTGGGATGGCTACACCTTC. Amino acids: CASSPGGWDGYTF.

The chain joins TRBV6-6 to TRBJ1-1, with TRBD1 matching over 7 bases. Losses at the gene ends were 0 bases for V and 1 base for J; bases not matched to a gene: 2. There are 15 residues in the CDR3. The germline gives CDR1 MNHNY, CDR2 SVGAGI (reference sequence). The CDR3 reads CASSYSRQGNTEAFF. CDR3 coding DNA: TGTGCCAGCAGTTACTCGCGACAGGGGAACACTGAAGCTTTCTTT.

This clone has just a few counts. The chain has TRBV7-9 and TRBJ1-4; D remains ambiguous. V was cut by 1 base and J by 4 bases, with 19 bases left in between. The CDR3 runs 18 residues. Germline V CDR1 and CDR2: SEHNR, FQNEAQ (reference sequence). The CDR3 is CASSLDPDSLEVNEKLFF. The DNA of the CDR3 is TGTGCCAGCAGCTTAGATCCGGACTCATTAGAGGTTAATGAAAAACTGTTTTTT.

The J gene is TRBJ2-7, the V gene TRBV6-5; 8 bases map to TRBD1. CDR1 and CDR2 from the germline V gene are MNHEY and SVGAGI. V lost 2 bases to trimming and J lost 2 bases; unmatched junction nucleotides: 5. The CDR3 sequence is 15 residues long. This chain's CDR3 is CASSYRATGAYEQYF. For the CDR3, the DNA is TGTGCCAGCAGTTACAGGGCGACAGGGGCCTACGAGCAGTACTTC.

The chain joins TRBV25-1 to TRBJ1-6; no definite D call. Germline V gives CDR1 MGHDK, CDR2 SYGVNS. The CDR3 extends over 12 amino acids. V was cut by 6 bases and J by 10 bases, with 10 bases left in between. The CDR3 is CASRVGGSPLHF. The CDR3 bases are TGTGCCAGCAGGGTAGGAGGGTCACCCCTCCACTTT.

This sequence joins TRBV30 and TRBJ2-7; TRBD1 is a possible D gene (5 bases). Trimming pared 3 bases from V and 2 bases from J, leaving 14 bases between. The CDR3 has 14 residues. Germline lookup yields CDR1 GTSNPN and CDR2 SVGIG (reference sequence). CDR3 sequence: CAWRRTPNPYEQYF. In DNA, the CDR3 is TGTGCCTGGAGGCGGACACCCAATCCCTACGAGCAGTACTTC.

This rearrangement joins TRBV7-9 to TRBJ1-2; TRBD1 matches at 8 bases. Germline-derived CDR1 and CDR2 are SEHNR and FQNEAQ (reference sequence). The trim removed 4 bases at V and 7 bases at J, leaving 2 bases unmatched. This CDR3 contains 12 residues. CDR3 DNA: TGTGCCAGCAGCTCGACAGGGGCTGGCTACACCTTC. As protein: CASSSTGAGYTF.

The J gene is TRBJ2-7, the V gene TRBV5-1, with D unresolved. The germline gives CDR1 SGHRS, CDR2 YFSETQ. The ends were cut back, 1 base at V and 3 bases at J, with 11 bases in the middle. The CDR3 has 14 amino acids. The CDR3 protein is CASSLTTSGYEQYF. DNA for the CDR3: TGCGCCAGCAGCTTGACGACGTCGGGCTACGAGCAGTACTTC.

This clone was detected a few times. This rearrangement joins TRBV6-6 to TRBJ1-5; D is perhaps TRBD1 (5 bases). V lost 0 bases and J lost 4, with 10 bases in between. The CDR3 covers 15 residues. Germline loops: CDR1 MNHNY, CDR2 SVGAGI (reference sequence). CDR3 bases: TGTGCCAGCAGTTACTCGATTGGGGCGAATCAGCCCCAGCATTTT. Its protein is CASSYSIGANQPQHF.

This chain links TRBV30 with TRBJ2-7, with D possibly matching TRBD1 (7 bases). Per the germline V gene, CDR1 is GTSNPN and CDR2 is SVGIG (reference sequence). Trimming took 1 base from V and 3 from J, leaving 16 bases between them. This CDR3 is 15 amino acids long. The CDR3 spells CAWSAPWQGGYEQYF. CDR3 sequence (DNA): TGTGCCTGGAGTGCCCCCTGGCAGGGGGGCTACGAGCAGTACTTC.

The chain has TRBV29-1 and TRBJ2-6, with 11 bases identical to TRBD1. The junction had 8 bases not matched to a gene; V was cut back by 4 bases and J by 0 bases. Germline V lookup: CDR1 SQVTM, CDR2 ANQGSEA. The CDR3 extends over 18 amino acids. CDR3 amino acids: CSVGGTGGETSGANVLTF. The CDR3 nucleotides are TGCAGCGTTGGAGGGACAGGGGGTGAGACCTCTGGGGCCAACGTCCTGACTTTC.

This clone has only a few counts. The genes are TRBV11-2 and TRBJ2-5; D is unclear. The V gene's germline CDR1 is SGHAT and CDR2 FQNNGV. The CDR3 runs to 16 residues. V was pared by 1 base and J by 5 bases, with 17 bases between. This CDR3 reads CASSLGTVSVSETQYF. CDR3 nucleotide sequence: TGTGCCAGCAGCTTAGGGACGGTGTCGGTCAGCGAGACCCAGTACTTC. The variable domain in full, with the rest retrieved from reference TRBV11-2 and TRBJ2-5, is EAGVAQSPRYKIIEKRQSVAFWCNPISGHATLYWYQQILGQGPKLLIQFQNNGVVDDSQLPKDRFSAERLKGVDSTLKIQPAKLEDSAVYLCASSLGTVSVSETQYFGPGTRLLVL.

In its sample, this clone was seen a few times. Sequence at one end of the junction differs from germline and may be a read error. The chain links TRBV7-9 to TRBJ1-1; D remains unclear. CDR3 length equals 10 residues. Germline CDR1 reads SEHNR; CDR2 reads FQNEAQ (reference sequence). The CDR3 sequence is CASRLEMLEF. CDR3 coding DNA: TGTGCCAGCAGGCTTGAGATGCTGGAGTTT.

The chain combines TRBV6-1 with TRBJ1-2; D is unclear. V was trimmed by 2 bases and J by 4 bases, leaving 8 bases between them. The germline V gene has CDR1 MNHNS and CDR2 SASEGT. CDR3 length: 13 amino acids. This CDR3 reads CASSELGGYGYTF. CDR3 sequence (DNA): TGTGCCAGCAGTGAACTTGGCGGCTATGGCTACACCTTC.

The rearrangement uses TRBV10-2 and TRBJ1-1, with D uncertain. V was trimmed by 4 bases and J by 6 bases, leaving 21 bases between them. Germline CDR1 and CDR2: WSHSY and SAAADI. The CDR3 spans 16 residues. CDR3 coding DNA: TGCGCCAGCAGTGGGACGCTGGCTTTAGGGAGATCTGAAGCTTTCTTT. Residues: CASSGTLALGRSEAFF.

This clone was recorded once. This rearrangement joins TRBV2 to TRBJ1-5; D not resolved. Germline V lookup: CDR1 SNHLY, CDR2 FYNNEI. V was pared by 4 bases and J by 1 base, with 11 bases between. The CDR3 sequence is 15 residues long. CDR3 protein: CASSGGLASNQPQHF. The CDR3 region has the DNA TGTGCCAGCAGTGGAGGACTGGCCAGCAATCAGCCCCAGCATTTT.

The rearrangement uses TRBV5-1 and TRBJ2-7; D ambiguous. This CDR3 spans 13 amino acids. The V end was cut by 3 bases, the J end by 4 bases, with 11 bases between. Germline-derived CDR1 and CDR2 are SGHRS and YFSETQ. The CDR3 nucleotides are TGCGCCAGCAGCTCGGGCCTCTCTTACGAGCAGTACTTC. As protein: CASSSGLSYEQYF.

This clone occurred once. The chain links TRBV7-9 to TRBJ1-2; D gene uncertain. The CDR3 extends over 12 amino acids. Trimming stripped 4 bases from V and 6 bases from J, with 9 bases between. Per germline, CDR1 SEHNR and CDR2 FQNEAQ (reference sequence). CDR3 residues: CASSSGKDGYTF. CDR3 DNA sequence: TGTGCCAGCAGCTCAGGCAAGGATGGCTACACCTTC. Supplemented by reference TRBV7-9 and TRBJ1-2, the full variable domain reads DTGVSQNPRHKITKRGQNVTFRCDPISEHNRLYWYRQTLGQGPEFLTYFQNEAQLEKSRLLSDRFSAERPKGSFSTLEIQRTEQGDSAMYLCASSSGKDGYTFGSGTRLTVV.

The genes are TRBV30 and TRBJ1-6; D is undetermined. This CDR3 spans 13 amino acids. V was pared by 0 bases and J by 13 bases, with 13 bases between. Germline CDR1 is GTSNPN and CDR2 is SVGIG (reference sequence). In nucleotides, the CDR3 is TGTGCCTGGAGTGTAGACAATTACTCGCCCCTCCACTTT. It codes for CAWSVDNYSPLHF.

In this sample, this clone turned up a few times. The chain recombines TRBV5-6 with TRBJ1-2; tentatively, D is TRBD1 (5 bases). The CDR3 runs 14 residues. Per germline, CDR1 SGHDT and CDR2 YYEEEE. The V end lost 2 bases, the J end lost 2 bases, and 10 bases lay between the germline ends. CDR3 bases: TGTGCCAGCAGCTTACAGGAGAGAAACTATGGCTACACCTTC. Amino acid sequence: CASSLQERNYGYTF.

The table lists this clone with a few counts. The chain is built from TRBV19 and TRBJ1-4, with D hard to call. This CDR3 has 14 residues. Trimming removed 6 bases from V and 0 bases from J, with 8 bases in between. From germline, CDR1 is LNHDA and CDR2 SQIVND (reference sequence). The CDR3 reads CASRRLATNEKLFF. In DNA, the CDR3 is TGTGCCAGTAGGCGACTAGCAACTAATGAAAAACTGTTTTTT.

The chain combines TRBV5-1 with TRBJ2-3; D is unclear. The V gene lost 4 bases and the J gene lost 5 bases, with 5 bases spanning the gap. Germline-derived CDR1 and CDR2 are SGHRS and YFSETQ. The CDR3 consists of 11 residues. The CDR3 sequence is CASSEEDTQYF. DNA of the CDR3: TGCGCCAGCAGCGAGGAAGATACGCAGTATTTT.

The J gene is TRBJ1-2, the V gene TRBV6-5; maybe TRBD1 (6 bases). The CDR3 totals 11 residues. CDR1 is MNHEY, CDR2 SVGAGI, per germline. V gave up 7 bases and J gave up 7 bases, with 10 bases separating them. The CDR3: CASTGGLGYTF. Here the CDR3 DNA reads TGTGCCAGCACGGGGGGCCTTGGCTACACCTTC.

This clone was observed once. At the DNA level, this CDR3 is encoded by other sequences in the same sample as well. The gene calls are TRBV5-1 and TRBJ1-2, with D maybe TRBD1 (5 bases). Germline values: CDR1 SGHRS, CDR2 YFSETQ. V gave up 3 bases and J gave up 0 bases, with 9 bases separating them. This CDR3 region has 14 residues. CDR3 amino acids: CASSSETANYGYTF. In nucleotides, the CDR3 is TGCGCCAGCAGCTCCGAGACAGCTAACTATGGCTACACCTTC.

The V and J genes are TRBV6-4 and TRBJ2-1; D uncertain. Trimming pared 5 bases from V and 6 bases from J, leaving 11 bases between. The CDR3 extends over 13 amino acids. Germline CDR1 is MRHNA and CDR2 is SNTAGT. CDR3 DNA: TGTGCCAGCAGTTATGGGTTTCGCAATGAGCAGTTCTTC. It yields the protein CASSYGFRNEQFF.